This TCR beta chain was captured by sequencing in a study of blood T cell repertoires in COVID-19. CDR1 is SGHTA, CDR2 FQGTGA, per germline. The CDR3 totals 19 residues. Trimming at V came to 3 bases and at J to 1 base, leaving 16 bases not matched to a gene. As handled by the study authors: Amplifying reference gene primers gave estimates of nucleated cell counts. Assay: immunoSEQ multiplex PCR; the TCRdb copy retains only in-frame clones and omits some. That table supplies the V and J calls and clone size; D and trimming were determined from the DNA. The repertoire holds 45,000 to 55,000 clones, with 90% as singletons.

The TCR was taken from a middle-aged woman with active COVID-19. Sample: peripheral blood. This chain links TRBV7-3 with TRBJ2-3; 7 nucleotides match TRBD1. CDR3 sequence reads: CASSLPLETGVIGTDTQYF. The CDR3 region has the DNA TGTGCCAGCAGCTTGCCCCTCGAAACAGGGGTGATTGGCACAGATACGCAGTATTTT.